Each of the 22 T cell receptor beta chains below was sequenced from the same sample in a study of blood T cell repertoires in COVID-19. Here immunoSEQ multiplex PCR was the method, and the copy in TCRdb shows in-frame clones only, minus some. Altogether about 200,000 clones are present, roughly four fifths being singletons, with the ten largest covering nearly 5%. The sequencing sample was made of PBMCs or T cells enriched from blood (not recorded which). These receptors were taken from a woman in her 50s who had been exposed to COVID-19.

The gene calls are TRBV4-1 and TRBJ1-2; D gene unclear. Trimming left V 3 bases short and J 8 bases short, with 7 bases between. The CDR3 has 11 amino acids. Germline V gene data show CDR1 as MGHRA and CDR2 as YSYEKL. This chain's CDR3 is CASSQFPGYTF. CDR3 coding DNA: TGCGCCAGCAGCCAGTTCCCGGGCTACACCTTC.

This clone came up a few times. V is TRBV7-2 and J is TRBJ2-1; 9 nucleotides line up with TRBD2. The CDR3 contains 19 residues. Germline CDR1 SGHTA, CDR2 FQGNSA. The V gene end was trimmed by 1 base and the J gene end by 0 bases; junction bases not matched to a gene: 10. This CDR3 reads CASSLGRRASGASYNEQFF. The CDR3 DNA follows: TGTGCCAGCAGCTTAGGTCGACGGGCTAGCGGGGCCTCCTACAATGAGCAGTTCTTC.

The chain uses TRBV6-2 or TRBV6-3 and TRBJ2-5; TRBD2 matches 11 bases. Germline loops: CDR1 MNHEY, CDR2 SVGEGT. There are 15 residues in the CDR3. V lost 6 bases to trimming and J lost 4 bases; unmatched junction nucleotides: 7. The CDR3: CASSFGTSGPETQYF. In DNA, the CDR3 is TGTGCCAGCAGCTTTGGGACTAGCGGACCAGAGACCCAGTACTTC.

The V gene is TRBV20-1, the J gene TRBJ1-1; TRBD1 is a possible D gene (6 bases). V lost 3 bases and J 3 bases, leaving 11 bases between the germline ends. The CDR3 spans 13 residues. The V gene's germline CDR1 is DFQATT and CDR2 SNEGSKA (reference sequence). CDR3 DNA: TGCAGTGCTAGTGGACAGCTGGACACTGAAGCTTTCTTT. This gives the protein CSASGQLDTEAFF.

This chain links TRBV6-5 with TRBJ2-3; TRBD1 aligns across 7 bases. J lost 2 bases, V lost 2 bases, and 7 bases had no gene match. The CDR3 is made up of 16 amino acids. CDR1 MNHEY and CDR2 SVGAGI come from the germline V gene. CDR3 sequence: CASSYGRQGSTDTQYF. The CDR3 nucleotides are TGTGCCAGCAGTTACGGCCGACAGGGCTCCACAGATACGCAGTATTTT.

This clone has a handful of counts. V gene TRBV4-1 combines with J gene TRBJ1-4; no clear D. The V gene lost 0 bases and the J gene lost 0 bases, with 5 bases spanning the gap. CDR1 and CDR2 from the germline V gene are MGHRA and YSYEKL. The CDR3 is 15 amino acids. The CDR3 is CASSQDRPTNEKLFF. CDR3 DNA: TGCGCCAGCAGCCAAGACAGGCCAACTAATGAAAAACTGTTTTTT.

The chain uses TRBV6-5 and TRBJ1-4; 8 positions agree with TRBD1. Per germline, CDR1 MNHEY and CDR2 SVGAGI. The ends lost 6 bases at V and 3 bases at J; junction bases unmatched: 6. This CDR3 spans 15 amino acids. CDR3 amino acids: CASRIDRGANEKLFF. The CDR3 DNA reads as TGTGCCAGCAGGATCGACAGGGGAGCTAATGAAAAACTGTTTTTT.

The V and J genes are TRBV7-9 and TRBJ1-1, with no clear D. CDR1 is SEHNR and CDR2 is FQNEAQ in the germline V gene (reference sequence). Trimming took off 4 bases at V and 8 bases at J, with 17 bases between the two ends. This CDR3 region has 14 residues. In nucleotides, the CDR3 is TGTGCCAGCAGCTCGGAAGGGAGCACCTCGGAAGCTTTCTTT. Its protein product is CASSSEGSTSEAFF.

The rearrangement uses TRBV5-5 and TRBJ1-6; possibly TRBD1 for D (6 bases). This CDR3 is built from 16 residues. Trimming removed 3 bases from V and 6 bases from J, with 16 bases in between. Germline V gives CDR1 SGHKS, CDR2 YYEKEE (reference sequence). The CDR3 DNA is TGTGCCAGCAGCTCCTTGGGGACAAGAAGTAATTCACCCCTCCACTTT. Translating it yields CASSSLGTRSNSPLHF.

J is TRBJ1-1 and V is TRBV5-4, with 7 nucleotides matching TRBD1. Germline trimming cut 0 bases from V and 2 bases from J; bases unmatched to any gene: 10. CDR3 length: 17 amino acids. Germline-derived CDR1 and CDR2 are SGHNT and YYREEE (reference sequence). The CDR3: CASSLGVLNRGNTEAFF. The CDR3 DNA reads as TGTGCCAGCAGCTTGGGAGTTTTAAACAGGGGAAACACTGAAGCTTTCTTT.

This sequence joins TRBV9 and TRBJ2-3, with 14 nucleotides matching TRBD2. J lost 3 bases, V lost 0 bases, and 3 bases had no gene match. Germline CDR1 SGDLS, CDR2 YYNGEE. The CDR3 runs 17 residues. CDR3 amino acids: CASSVAGTSGGTDTQYF. As DNA, the CDR3 is TGTGCCAGCAGCGTAGCTGGGACTAGCGGGGGTACAGATACGCAGTATTTT.

The chain couples TRBV5-1 to TRBJ1-2; the D gene is possibly TRBD1 (6 bases). CDR1 is SGHRS and CDR2 is YFSETQ in the germline V gene. The CDR3 contains 14 residues. With 1 base removed from V and 4 bases from J, the gap between germline ends came to 11 bases. The CDR3 loop reads CASSLRPDSYGYTF. The CDR3 nucleotides are TGCGCCAGCAGCTTGCGTCCGGACAGCTATGGCTACACCTTC.

The V and J genes are TRBV7-9 and TRBJ2-5, with 8 bases lining up with TRBD2. Germline values: CDR1 SEHNR, CDR2 FQNEAQ (reference sequence). The CDR3 is made up of 16 amino acids. J was trimmed by 5 bases and V by 1 base; bases with no gene match: 9. The CDR3 spells CASSLGGLAGRETQYF. CDR3 nucleotide sequence: TGTGCCAGCAGCTTAGGGGGGCTAGCGGGTCGGGAGACCCAGTACTTC.

The chain carries TRBV5-1 and TRBJ2-1; TRBD1 agrees at 10 bases. The length of the CDR3 is 15 residues. The ends lost 3 bases at V and 0 bases at J; junction bases unmatched: 0. CDR1 SGHRS and CDR2 YFSETQ come from the germline V gene. In DNA form, the CDR3 reads TGCGCCAGCAGCTGGACAGGGGGCTCCTACAATGAGCAGTTCTTC. Its protein is CASSWTGGSYNEQFF.

This chain links TRBV19 with TRBJ1-2; possibly TRBD1 for D (6 bases). The V and J ends lost 4 bases and 3 bases respectively, with 12 bases between them. Per germline, CDR1 LNHDA and CDR2 SQIVND (reference sequence). The CDR3 spans 14 residues. In DNA, the CDR3 is TGTGCCAGTAGTACGACAGGCGCACACTATGGCTACACCTTC. This codes for CASSTTGAHYGYTF. The whole variable domain, remainder taken from reference TRBV19 and TRBJ1-2, is DGGITQSPKYLFRKEGQNVTLSCEQNLNHDAMYWYRQDPGQGLRLIYYSQIVNDFQKGDIAEGYSVSREKKESFPLTVTSAQKNPTAFYLCASSTTGAHYGYTFGSGTRLTVV.

The CDR3 reads CASSVGADSYGYTF. The CDR3 DNA reads as TGTGCCAGCAGCGTGGGGGCTGATAGCTATGGCTACACCTTC. This chain links TRBV9 with TRBJ1-2; D possibly corresponds to TRBD1 (6 bases). The length of the CDR3 is 14 residues. The germline gives CDR1 SGDLS, CDR2 YYNGEE. V lost 2 bases, J lost 4 bases, and 12 bases lay in between. Full variable domain (missing parts from reference TRBV9 and TRBJ1-2): DSGVTQTPKHLITATGQRVTLRCSPRSGDLSVYWYQQSLDQGLQFLIQYYNGEERAKGNILERFSAQQFPDLHSELNLSSLELGDSALYFCASSVGADSYGYTFGSGTRLTVV.

The chain couples TRBV7-3 to TRBJ2-1; 8 positions agree with TRBD2. V shed 5 bases and J 0 bases; nucleotides not matched to a gene: 18. The length of the CDR3 is 20 residues. The germline V gene has CDR1 SGHTA and CDR2 FQGTGA. Here the CDR3 DNA reads TGTGCCAGCAGCCAAGGGCGGGGGGAGCGGGGAGAAAGCTCCTACAATGAGCAGTTCTTC. As protein: CASSQGRGERGESSYNEQFF.

The chain joins TRBV7-9 to TRBJ1-2, with 7 bases aligning to TRBD1. V shed 0 bases and J 6 bases; nucleotides not matched to a gene: 10. The CDR3 runs 16 residues. Per germline, CDR1 SEHNR and CDR2 FQNEAQ (reference sequence). The CDR3 is CASSLASGQPTHGYTF. The CDR3 DNA is TGTGCCAGCAGCTTAGCCTCGGGACAGCCGACCCATGGCTACACCTTC.

This chain uses TRBV15 with TRBJ1-3; possibly TRBD1 for D (5 bases). This CDR3 has 15 amino acids. Germline-derived CDR1 and CDR2 are LNHNV and YYDKDF (reference sequence). Between the trimmed V and J ends, which lost 2 bases and 0 bases, there was a span of 8 bases. CDR3 sequence: CATSRSRASGNTIYF. CDR3 DNA: TGTGCCACCAGCAGAAGCAGGGCCTCTGGAAACACCATATATTTT. Full variable domain (outside the CDR3, taken from reference TRBV15 and TRBJ1-3): DAMVIQNPRYQVTQFGKPVTLSCSQTLNHNVMYWYQQKSSQAPKLLFHYYDKDFNNEADTPDNFQSRRPNTSFCFLDIRSPGLGDTAMYLCATSRSRASGNTIYFGEGSWLTVV.

This sequence joins TRBV19 and TRBJ2-1, with D unclear. V lost 10 bases, J lost 6 bases, and 10 bases lay in between. The length of the CDR3 is 11 residues. Germline V gene sequence: CDR1 LNHDA, CDR2 SQIVND (reference sequence). The CDR3 protein is CAISTGNEQFF. In nucleotides, the CDR3 is TGTGCCATTTCAACGGGCAATGAGCAGTTCTTC.

The chain joins TRBV3-1 (or the pseudogene TRBV3-2) to TRBJ2-1; weak D call: TRBD1 (5 bases). The length of the CDR3 is 15 residues. V was clipped by 2 bases and J by 8 bases, with 16 bases between them. In germline, CDR1 is LGHDT, CDR2 YNNKEL (reference sequence). CDR3 coding DNA: TGTGCCAGCAGCCAAATGCAGGGTTTAAGGTATGAGCAGTTCTTC. It specifies CASSQMQGLRYEQFF.

This clone was seen a few times. The V and J genes are TRBV6-5 and TRBJ1-1, with 7 bases that match TRBD1. CDR1 is MNHEY, CDR2 SVGAGI, per germline. V lost 2 bases, J lost 2 bases, and 5 bases stayed unmatched. The CDR3 loop spans 15 amino acids. The CDR3 DNA reads TGTGCCAGCAGTTACGGAGGGGGCAGAAACACTGAAGCTTTCTTT. Its translation is CASSYGGGRNTEAFF.